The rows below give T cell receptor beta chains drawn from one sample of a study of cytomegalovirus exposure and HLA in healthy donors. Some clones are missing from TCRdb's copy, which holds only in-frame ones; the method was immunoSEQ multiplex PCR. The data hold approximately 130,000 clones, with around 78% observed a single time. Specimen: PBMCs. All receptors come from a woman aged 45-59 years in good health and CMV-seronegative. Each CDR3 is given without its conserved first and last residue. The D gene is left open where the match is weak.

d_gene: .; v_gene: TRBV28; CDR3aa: ASSLRAGNTIY
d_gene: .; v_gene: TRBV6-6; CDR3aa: ASSYGGYTEAF
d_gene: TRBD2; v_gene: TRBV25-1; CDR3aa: ASSEARASGSYEQY
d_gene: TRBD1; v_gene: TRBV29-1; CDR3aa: SGDRPNTEAF
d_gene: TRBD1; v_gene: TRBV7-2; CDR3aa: ASSRQGADYGYT
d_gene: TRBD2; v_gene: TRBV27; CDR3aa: ASLGTSGLNEQF
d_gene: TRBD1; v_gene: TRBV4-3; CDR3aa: ASSQEGPGTGRAEAF
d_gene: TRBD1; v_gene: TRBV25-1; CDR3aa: ASSDRDRGDNQPQH
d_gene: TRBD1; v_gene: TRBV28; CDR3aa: ASSKAGGADTQY
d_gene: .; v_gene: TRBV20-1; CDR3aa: SATAGIEQF
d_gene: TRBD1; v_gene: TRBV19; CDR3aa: ASNPDRMYYGYT
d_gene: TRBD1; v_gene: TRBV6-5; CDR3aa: ASSYGQGAGEQF
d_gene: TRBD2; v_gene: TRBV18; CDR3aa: ASSPRVGGGSGPDTQY
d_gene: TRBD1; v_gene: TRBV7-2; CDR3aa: ASSLDYGQGISQPQH
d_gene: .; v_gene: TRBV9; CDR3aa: ASSVGGWQETQY
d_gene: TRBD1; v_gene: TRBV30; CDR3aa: AWRETGLSYGYP
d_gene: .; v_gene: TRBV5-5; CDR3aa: ASSPPGTAEKLF
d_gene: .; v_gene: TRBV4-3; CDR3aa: ASSQESNRVLPQPQN
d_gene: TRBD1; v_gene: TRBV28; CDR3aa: ASSPDRVEASYEQY
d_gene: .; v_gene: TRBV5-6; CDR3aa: ASSLGLNFGDTQY
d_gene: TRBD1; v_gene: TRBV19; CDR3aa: ASSMGTAQRGTQY
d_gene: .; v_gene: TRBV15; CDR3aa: ATSEAFTEQF
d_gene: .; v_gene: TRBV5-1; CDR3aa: ASSFGWWGNQPQN
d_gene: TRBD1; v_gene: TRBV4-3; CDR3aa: ASSHGQENTEAF
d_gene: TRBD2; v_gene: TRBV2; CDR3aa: ASSHRTSGAAETQY
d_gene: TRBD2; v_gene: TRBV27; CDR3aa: ASSYRTSASYEQY
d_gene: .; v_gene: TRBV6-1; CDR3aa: ASSSIQGNTEAF
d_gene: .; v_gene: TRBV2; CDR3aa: ASSEREVSSEAF
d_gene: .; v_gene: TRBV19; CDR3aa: ASSTLIDRSPGNTIY
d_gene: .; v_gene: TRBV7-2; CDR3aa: ASTPLRNTGELF
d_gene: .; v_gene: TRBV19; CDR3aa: ATEKRAGRHTIY
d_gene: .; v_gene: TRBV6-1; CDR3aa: ASSAGAKNIQY
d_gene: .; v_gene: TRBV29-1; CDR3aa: SVEEPVNEQF
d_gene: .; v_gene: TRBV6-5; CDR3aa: ASSYSYNTEAF
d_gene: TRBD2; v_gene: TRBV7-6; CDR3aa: ASSLGLAGGWGNEQF
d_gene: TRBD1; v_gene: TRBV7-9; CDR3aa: ASSLAGDRGPDTEAF
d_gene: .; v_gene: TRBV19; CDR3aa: ASSISINYGYT
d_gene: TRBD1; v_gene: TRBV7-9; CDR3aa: ASSLNAGGMADTQY
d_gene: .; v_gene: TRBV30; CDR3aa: AWSDSGTEAF
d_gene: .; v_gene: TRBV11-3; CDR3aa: ASSPNTGLNTEAF
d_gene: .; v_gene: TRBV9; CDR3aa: ASSEALSAGTQSEQY
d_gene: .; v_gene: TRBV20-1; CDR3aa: SAKRAGELF
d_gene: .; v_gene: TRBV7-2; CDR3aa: ASSQYPLRDTQY
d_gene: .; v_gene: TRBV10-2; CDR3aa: ASSSRGFSIY
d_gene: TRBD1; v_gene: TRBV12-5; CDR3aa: ASGLETGLHGDNQPQH
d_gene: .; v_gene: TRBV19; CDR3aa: ASSIVSAGLNYGYT
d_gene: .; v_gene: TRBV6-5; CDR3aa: ASRSGNQPQH
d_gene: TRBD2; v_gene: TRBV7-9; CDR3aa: ASSRTSGNTGELF
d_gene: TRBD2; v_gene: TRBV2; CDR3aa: ASTEGLAGEQY
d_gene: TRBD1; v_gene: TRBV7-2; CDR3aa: ASTATGGWSNQPQH
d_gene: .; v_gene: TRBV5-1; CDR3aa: ASSLNSGGAGEQF
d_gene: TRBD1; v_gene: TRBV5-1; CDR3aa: ASSYGQGAGEQY
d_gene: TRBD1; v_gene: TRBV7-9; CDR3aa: SSSLATGQGTYEQY
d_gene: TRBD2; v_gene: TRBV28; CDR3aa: ASSFPTSGTSEQY
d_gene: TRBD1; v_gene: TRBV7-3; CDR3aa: ASSLEGTGDGYT
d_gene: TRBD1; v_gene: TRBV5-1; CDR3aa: ASTHSGTGADTQY
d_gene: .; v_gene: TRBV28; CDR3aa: ASSYRPGRSTYEQY
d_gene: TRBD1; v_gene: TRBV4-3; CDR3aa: ASSRGTGGDPTLSVNEQF
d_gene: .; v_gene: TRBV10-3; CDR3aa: AISDGNDANTGELF
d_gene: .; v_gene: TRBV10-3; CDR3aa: AISESSETNYGYT